The rows below give T cell receptor beta chains drawn from one sample of a study of regulatory T cells in long-lasting Graves disease. Each CDR3 protein gets one entry after TCRdb re-called the multiplex PCR reads with MiXCR. The sample shows 420,000 or so distinct CDR3 sequences, about a sixth of them seen only once. This sample also belongs to another study, concerning T cells in Graves' hyperthyroidism and ophthalmopathy.

Source: peripheral blood mononuclear cells (PBMCs), taken at new diagnosis, from a patient treated with antithyroid drugs. Every receptor here comes from a woman between 18 and 30 years old with Graves disease. Both conserved end residues are part of each CDR3. Fields, in order: V gene, J gene, D gene, clone size, CDR3 protein, CDR3 DNA. A D gene is named only where the DNA matches it firmly. Clone size, where shown, is once, few, many, or a class for clones that have expanded.

V: TRBV7-2; J: TRBJ1-5; D: NA; size: many; CDR3: CASSLAGADQPQHF; DNA: TGTGCCAGCAGCTTAGCGGGGGCCGATCAGCCCCAGCATTTT
V: TRBV18; J: TRBJ2-2; D: TRBD1; size: few; CDR3: CASSPMPGTGVTGELFF; DNA: TGTGCCAGCTCACCAATGCCCGGGACAGGGGTGACCGGGGAGCTGTTTTTT
V: TRBV7-8; J: TRBJ1-1; D: NA; size: NA; CDR3: CASNQQGAGNTEAFF; DNA: TGTGCCAGCAACCAACAAGGAGCAGGCAACACTGAAGCTTTCTTT
V: TRBV27; J: TRBJ1-2; D: TRBD1; size: NA; CDR3: CASSLGTGPNYGYTF; DNA: TGTGCCAGCAGTTTAGGGACAGGGCCGAATTATGGCTACACCTTC
V: TRBV9; J: TRBJ1-1; D: TRBD1; size: NA; CDR3: CASSAEDRATEAFF; DNA: TGTGCCAGCAGCGCTGAGGACAGGGCCACTGAAGCTTTCTTT
V: TRBV5-1; J: TRBJ2-1; D: NA; size: NA; CDR3: CASSLAFSRTTTEQFF; DNA: TGCGCCAGCAGCTTGGCCTTCTCCAGGACCACCACTGAGCAGTTCTTC
V: TRBV28; J: TRBJ2-7; D: TRBD2; size: NA; CDR3: CASSSGRTYEQYF; DNA: TGTGCCAGCTCTAGCGGGAGGACCTACGAGCAGTACTTC
V: TRBV2; J: TRBJ1-5; D: TRBD1; size: many; CDR3: CASSDRVQGPQHF; DNA: TGTGCCAGCAGCGACAGGGTTCAGGGGCCCCAGCATTTT
V: TRBV28; J: TRBJ2-3; D: NA; size: many; CDR3: CASSFTDQGGWPTDTQYF; DNA: TGTGCCAGCAGTTTTACCGACCAGGGGGGTTGGCCCACAGATACGCAGTATTTT
V: TRBV6-2/TRBV6-3; J: TRBJ2-3; D: NA; size: NA; CDR3: CASRQVADTQYF; DNA: TGTGCCAGCAGACAAGTAGCAGATACGCAGTATTTT
V: TRBV7-9; J: TRBJ2-1; D: NA; size: few; CDR3: CASSLSASLLTLEQFF; DNA: TGTGCCAGCAGCTTAAGTGCTAGCCTCCTAACTCTCGAGCAGTTCTTC
V: TRBV6-2/TRBV6-3; J: TRBJ2-1; D: TRBD2; size: NA; CDR3: CASSYSGTSANEQFF; DNA: TGTGCCAGCAGTTACTCAGGGACTAGTGCCAATGAGCAGTTCTTC
V: TRBV29-1; J: TRBJ1-2; D: TRBD1; size: once; CDR3: CSVEDGTGDGYTF; DNA: TGCAGCGTTGAAGATGGGACAGGGGATGGCTACACCTTC
V: TRBV27; J: TRBJ1-6; D: TRBD1; size: few; CDR3: CASKTTGTENSPLHF; DNA: TGTGCCAGCAAAACGACTGGGACAGAGAATTCACCCCTCCACTTT
V: TRBV11-2; J: TRBJ2-7; D: NA; size: many; CDR3: CASSFPWGGTSYEQYF; DNA: TGTGCCAGCAGCTTTCCGTGGGGCGGGACCTCCTACGAGCAGTACTTC
V: TRBV11-2; J: TRBJ1-1; D: NA; size: NA; CDR3: CASSFGLENTEAFF; DNA: TGTGCCAGCAGCTTCGGTTTAGAGAACACTGAAGCTTTCTTT
V: TRBV30; J: TRBJ1-2; D: TRBD1; size: few; CDR3: CAWSVPRGQGSYGYTF; DNA: TGTGCCTGGAGTGTACCCCGGGGACAGGGATCCTATGGCTACACCTTC
V: TRBV12-3/TRBV12-4; J: TRBJ2-1; D: TRBD2; size: once; CDR3: CASSSSGIYNERFF; DNA: TGTGCCAGTAGTTCTAGCGGTATATACAATGAGCGGTTCTTC
V: TRBV12-3/TRBV12-4; J: TRBJ2-5; D: TRBD2; size: many; CDR3: CASSYALAGGRFGETQYF; DNA: TGTGCCAGCAGTTACGCGCTAGCGGGAGGGAGGTTCGGAGAGACCCAGTACTTC